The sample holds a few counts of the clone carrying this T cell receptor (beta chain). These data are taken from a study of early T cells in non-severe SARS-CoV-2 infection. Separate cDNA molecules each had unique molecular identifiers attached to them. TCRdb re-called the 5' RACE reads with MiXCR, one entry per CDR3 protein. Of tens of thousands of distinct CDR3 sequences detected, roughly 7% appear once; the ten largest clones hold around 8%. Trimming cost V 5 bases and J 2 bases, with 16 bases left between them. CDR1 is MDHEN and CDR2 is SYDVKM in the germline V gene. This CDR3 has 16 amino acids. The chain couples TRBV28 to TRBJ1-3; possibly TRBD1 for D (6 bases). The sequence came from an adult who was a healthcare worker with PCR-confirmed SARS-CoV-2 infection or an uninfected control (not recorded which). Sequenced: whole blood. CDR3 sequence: CASSQTRGVAGNTIYF. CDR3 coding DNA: TGTGCCAGCAGTCAAACCAGGGGAGTAGCTGGAAACACCATATATTTT.